The 16 T cell receptor beta chains listed next were all sequenced from one sample in a study of regulatory T cells in long-lasting Graves disease. iRepertoire HTBI primers and Arm-PCR of CDR3 regions built TCR beta libraries. Using its own MiXCR run on the multiplex PCR reads, TCRdb lists one record per CDR3 protein. The sample yields fewer than 550,000 distinct CDR3 sequences, roughly a fifth seen once. Time point here: persistent/refractory GD, antithyroid drugs over 5 years with positive TRAb. There was RNA extracted from PBMCs, and the TCR library was made from it. This specimen consisted of peripheral blood mononuclear cells (PBMCs), obtained when the disease was refractory, from a patient treated with antithyroid drugs. The receptors stem from a female donor with Graves disease.

This clonotype was counted ten times or more. The chain carries TRBV2 and TRBJ1-1; D is uncertain. The germline V gene has CDR1 SNHLY and CDR2 FYNNEI. The CDR3 covers 13 residues. Trimming pared 10 bases from V and 5 bases from J, leaving 17 bases between. The CDR3 loop is CATSSPDGTEAFF. CDR3 nucleotides: TGTGCCACCTCTTCGCCCGACGGTACTGAAGCTTTCTTT.

This clonotype was seen more than once but under ten times. The J gene is TRBJ2-5, the V gene TRBV9, with TRBD2 matching over 7 bases. Losses at the gene ends were 1 base for V and 2 bases for J; bases not matched to a gene: 2. Germline V lookup: CDR1 SGDLS, CDR2 YYNGEE. This CDR3 comprises 14 residues. The CDR3 sequence is CASSVNSGQETQYF. CDR3 DNA sequence: TGTGCCAGCAGCGTAAATAGCGGGCAAGAGACCCAGTACTTC.

The rearrangement links TRBV28 to TRBJ2-1; D may be TRBD2 (6 bases). The ends were cut back, 5 bases at V and 8 bases at J, with 16 bases in the middle. The germline V gene encodes CDR1 MDHEN and CDR2 SYDVKM. The CDR3 is made up of 14 amino acids. The CDR3 DNA follows: TGTGCCAGCAGTGACCCCCTCGGGACTTATGAGCAGTTCTTC. It translates to CASSDPLGTYEQFF.

The chain employs TRBV5-6 and TRBJ1-6; D gene unclear. The CDR3 extends over 16 amino acids. V gave up 2 bases and J gave up 7 bases, with 16 bases separating them. CDR1 is SGHDT, CDR2 YYEEEE, per germline. CDR3 in DNA: TGTGCCAGCAGCTTAGCGTTGGGAATCAAAAATTCACCCCTCCACTTT. Translated, it gives CASSLALGIKNSPLHF.

This clonotype was observed a handful of times. V is TRBV27 and J is TRBJ1-6; D possibly corresponds to TRBD1 (6 bases). This CDR3 is built from 19 residues. Between the trimmed V and J ends, which lost 5 bases and 2 bases, there was a span of 22 bases. CDR1 MNHEY and CDR2 SMNVEV come from the germline V gene (reference sequence). CDR3 in amino acids: CASSMSGGGVWTYNSPLHF. The CDR3, as DNA: TGTGCCAGCAGTATGTCGGGGGGCGGGGTGTGGACCTATAATTCACCCCTCCACTTT.

This clonotype was observed at least ten times. CDR3 sequence reads: CASSLRGREDNSPLHF. The CDR3 region has the DNA TGTGCCAGCAGTTTAAGGGGGCGCGAGGATAATTCACCCCTCCACTTT. The chain combines TRBV12-3 or TRBV12-4 with TRBJ1-6; 7 bases agree with TRBD1. The trim removed 2 bases at V and 5 bases at J, leaving 6 bases unmatched. The CDR3 is 16 residues long.

There are many counts of this clonotype. The V gene is TRBV7-2, the J gene TRBJ2-5; 8 bases map to TRBD1. V lost 8 bases to trimming and J lost 4 bases; unmatched junction nucleotides: 9. This CDR3 is 14 amino acids long. The germline CDR1 and CDR2 sequences are SGHTA and FQGNSA. DNA for the CDR3: TGTGCCAGCTCACCTCCGACAGGGGTAGAGACCCAGTACTTC. Translating gives CASSPPTGVETQYF.

This clonotype was observed a handful of times. The chain joins TRBV29-1 to TRBJ2-7; 10 bases fit TRBD2. CDR1 and CDR2 from the germline V gene are SQVTM and ANQGSEA. The CDR3 covers 13 residues. J was trimmed by 2 bases and V by 5 bases; bases with no gene match: 3. CDR3 region: CSVSGRVTYEQYF. The CDR3 DNA follows: TGCAGCGTTAGCGGGAGGGTTACCTACGAGCAGTACTTC.

V gene TRBV20-1 combines with J gene TRBJ2-6; D perhaps matches TRBD2 (6 bases). Germline values: CDR1 DFQATT, CDR2 SNEGSKA (reference sequence). This CDR3 has 20 residues. The V gene lost 3 bases and the J gene lost 0 bases, with 24 bases spanning the gap. The DNA of the CDR3 is TGCAGTGCTAGCCGCATGGGTGCGGGGAGCCTAACCTCTGGGGCCAACGTCCTGACTTTC. Amino acid sequence: CSASRMGAGSLTSGANVLTF.

This clonotype turned up a few times. CDR3 in amino acids: CASSFIPYEQYF. The CDR3, as DNA: TGTGCCAGCAGCTTCATCCCCTACGAGCAGTACTTC. The chain couples TRBV7-9 to TRBJ2-7; D is uncertain. Germline CDR1 reads SEHNR; CDR2 reads FQNEAQ (reference sequence). The CDR3 has 12 residues. Between the trimmed V and J ends, which lost 3 bases and 2 bases, there was a span of 5 bases.

The chain combines TRBV6-2 or TRBV6-3 with TRBJ2-7; 7 positions match TRBD2. Germline V gene lookup returns CDR1 MNHEY and CDR2 SVGEGT. This CDR3 is 16 amino acids long. After removal of 2 bases from V and 0 bases from J, the junction contained 7 bases not matched to a gene. The CDR3 coding sequence is TGTGCCAGCAGTTACCGGGAGGCGGCAGACTCCTACGAGCAGTACTTC. It specifies CASSYREAADSYEQYF.

This clonotype was seen a handful of times. The chain uses TRBV27 and TRBJ1-5; D not certain. V lost 2 bases and J lost 0, with 14 bases in between. Germline V lookup: CDR1 MNHEY, CDR2 SMNVEV (reference sequence). CDR3 length: 17 amino acids. For the CDR3, the DNA is TGTGCCAGCAGTTTACGGGCCCCAGGAAGTAGCAATCAGCCCCAGCATTTT. Its protein is CASSLRAPGSSNQPQHF.

The chain carries TRBV2 and TRBJ1-3; a possible D gene is TRBD1 (6 bases). The CDR3 is made up of 16 amino acids. The germline V gene encodes CDR1 SNHLY and CDR2 FYNNEI. Trimming left V 0 bases short and J 1 base short, with 10 bases between. DNA for the CDR3: TGTGCCAGCAGTGAAGCGCGAGGGGGATCTGGAAACACCATATATTTT. Its protein product is CASSEARGGSGNTIYF.

The V gene is TRBV29-1, the J gene TRBJ2-5, with 8 bases matching TRBD1. The CDR3 has 12 amino acids. Germline lookup yields CDR1 SQVTM and CDR2 ANQGSEA. V lost 3 bases and J lost 9; bases outside the gene matches: 6. Written as DNA, the CDR3 is TGCAGCGTTGAGTCAGGGGGCGAGGCCCAGTACTTC. The encoded protein is CSVESGGEAQYF. The full variable domain, its missing parts supplied by reference TRBV29-1 and TRBJ2-5, is SAVISQKPSRDICQRGTSLTIQCQVDSQVTMMFWYRQQPGQSLTLIATANQGSEATYESGFVIDKFPISRPNLTFSTLTVSNMSPEDSSIYLCSVESGGEAQYFGPGTRLLVL.

This clonotype has at least ten counts. The rearrangement joins TRBV28 to TRBJ1-2; no reliable D call. Trimming cost V 5 bases and J 8 bases, with 9 bases left between them. The CDR3 extends over 11 amino acids. Germline lookup yields CDR1 MDHEN and CDR2 SYDVKM. In DNA form, the CDR3 reads TGTGCCAGCAGTGGGCCTCGGGGCTACACCTTC. It is translated as CASSGPRGYTF.

This clonotype occurred a few times. The chain links TRBV24-1 to TRBJ2-2; perhaps TRBD2 as D (5 bases). Germline V lookup: CDR1 KGHDR, CDR2 SFDVKD. Trimming removed 4 bases at V and 3 bases at J, with 17 bases between. The CDR3 is made up of 17 amino acids. CDR3 protein: CATSDHARTSDTGELFF. The CDR3 bases are TGTGCCACCAGTGACCACGCACGGACTTCCGACACCGGGGAGCTGTTTTTT.